This paragraph reports one T cell receptor beta chain. Its antigen is currently unknown. This sample was taken from a study of blood T cells in healthy people across ages. Study-wide points: Reliance upon unsorted PBMCs precluded definitive naive versus antigen-experienced comparison.

RNA extraction gave at least 5.5 micrograms of total RNA per sample. A second PCR, run for about 7 to 11 cycles, used a sample-barcoded 5' primer plus a J-beta primer mix. Each cDNA molecule was tagged by a template-switch adaptor that had 12 random nucleotides. TCRdb reprocessed the 5' RACE reads with MiXCR, giving one entry per CDR3 protein. The table records about 800,000 distinct CDR3 sequences, 25% of them present only once. These same data were also listed under a study on T cells of mothers and their children. As that report states: A slight, non-significant increase in overlap was found for related mother-child pairs relative to unrelated pairs.

The sequencing input was blood. This clonotype was sampled from a boy younger than 18 in good health.

The CDR3 DNA sequence: TGCGCCAGCAGCCAGTATCCGGGACAAGGGTACAATGAGCAGTTCTTC. Amino acid sequence: CASSQYPGQGYNEQFF. The chain links TRBV4-1 to TRBJ2-1; tentatively, D is TRBD1 (6 bases). Looked up from germline, CDR1 is MGHRA and CDR2 is YSYEKL. Between the trimmed V and J ends, which lost 3 bases and 4 bases, there was a span of 16 bases. The CDR3 loop spans 16 amino acids.